The 8 T cell receptor beta chains listed next were all sequenced from one sample in a study of T cell responses to AZD1222 COVID-19 vaccine. Profiling relied on immunoSEQ multiplex PCR, and the TCRdb table lists in-frame clones only, not all of them. The repertoire has over 75,000 clones, 80% to 90% of them found once; the top ten carry over 2%. Material: peripheral blood, obtained 28 days after the second AZD1222 dose. These receptors came from an adult who received the AZD1222 COVID-19 vaccine.

The chain has TRBV19 and TRBJ1-1; weak D call: TRBD1 (5 bases). Germline V lookup: CDR1 LNHDA, CDR2 SQIVND (reference sequence). This CDR3 contains 14 residues. The V end was cut by 7 bases, the J end by 6 bases, with 18 bases between. CDR3: CASNINWGVAEAFF. In DNA form, the CDR3 reads TGTGCCAGTAACATAAATTGGGGGGTTGCTGAAGCTTTCTTT.

The genes are TRBV15 and TRBJ1-5; 9 bases are a match to TRBD1. This CDR3 is 15 amino acids long. Per germline, CDR1 LNHNV and CDR2 YYDKDF (reference sequence). J gave up 1 base and V 4 bases, and 2 bases lay outside the gene matches. CDR3 sequence reads: CATSKDRGSNQPQHF. CDR3 DNA: TGTGCCACCAGCAAAGACAGGGGGAGCAATCAGCCCCAGCATTTT.

J is TRBJ2-1 and V is TRBV18; D is unresolved. The CDR3 covers 17 residues. The germline V gene encodes CDR1 KGHSH and CDR2 LQKENI. V lost 0 bases to trimming and J lost 2 bases, with 14 bases between them. The CDR3 DNA reads as TGTGCCAGCTCACCACCGGCCGCCAGGTGGCCCTACAATGAGCAGTTCTTC. Translating gives CASSPPAARWPYNEQFF.

This sequence joins TRBV7-6 and TRBJ1-3, with a weak D call TRBD1 (5 bases). The CDR3 consists of 15 residues. Trimming stripped 0 bases from V and 0 bases from J, with 6 bases between. Germline-derived CDR1 and CDR2 are SGHVS and FNYEAQ. CDR3 DNA: TGTGCCAGCAGCTTAGCAGGGGACTCTGGAAACACCATATATTTT. This translates into CASSLAGDSGNTIYF.

The count of this clone is one. This chain joins TRBV11-1 and TRBJ2-7, with a possible D match to TRBD2 (5 bases). Germline CDR1 reads SGHAT; CDR2 reads FQDESV (reference sequence). V lost 0 bases and J 0 bases, leaving 9 bases between the germline ends. CDR3 length: 15 amino acids. The CDR3 DNA follows: TGTGCCAGCAGCTTAGCAGGGAGCCTCTCCTACGAGCAGTACTTC. Amino acid sequence: CASSLAGSLSYEQYF.

The CDR3 reads CASSLSLVVGEKLFF. The CDR3 DNA reads as TGCGCCAGCAGCTTGAGCCTCGTCGTGGGTGAAAAACTGTTTTTT. The chain links TRBV5-1 to TRBJ1-4; D gene uncertain. The CDR3 has 15 amino acids. V shed 1 base and J shed 7 bases, with 14 bases lying between them. The germline V gene encodes CDR1 SGHRS and CDR2 YFSETQ.

About this clone: Other DNA sequences within the sample encode an identical CDR3. The chain couples TRBV5-1 to TRBJ1-2, with a possible D match to TRBD1 (6 bases). Trimming cost V 4 bases and J 6 bases, with 10 bases left between them. The length of the CDR3 is 12 residues. Germline loops: CDR1 SGHRS, CDR2 YFSETQ. CDR3 region: CASSPDRDGYTF. DNA for the CDR3: TGCGCCAGCAGCCCGGACAGAGATGGCTACACCTTC.

The chain combines TRBV15 with TRBJ1-1; no reliable D call. V was clipped by 5 bases and J by 1 base, with 14 bases between them. The CDR3 is made up of 15 amino acids. Germline values: CDR1 LNHNV, CDR2 YYDKDF (reference sequence). The CDR3 DNA is TGTGCCACCAGCGCTCCTGATCACGGGAACACTGAAGCTTTCTTT. This gives the protein CATSAPDHGNTEAFF.